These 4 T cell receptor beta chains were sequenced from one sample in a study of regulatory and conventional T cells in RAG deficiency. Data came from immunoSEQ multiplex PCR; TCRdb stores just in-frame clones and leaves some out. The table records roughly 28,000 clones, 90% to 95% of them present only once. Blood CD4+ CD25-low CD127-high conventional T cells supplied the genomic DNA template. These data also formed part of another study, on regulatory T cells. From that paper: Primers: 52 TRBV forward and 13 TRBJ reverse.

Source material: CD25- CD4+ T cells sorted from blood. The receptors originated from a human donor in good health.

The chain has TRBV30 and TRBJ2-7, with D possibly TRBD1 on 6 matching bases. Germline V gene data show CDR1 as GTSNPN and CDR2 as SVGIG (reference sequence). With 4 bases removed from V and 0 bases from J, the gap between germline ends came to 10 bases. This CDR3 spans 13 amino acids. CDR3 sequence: CAWNEGVSYEQYF. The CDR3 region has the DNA TGTGCCTGGAACGAGGGGGTCTCCTACGAGCAGTACTTC.

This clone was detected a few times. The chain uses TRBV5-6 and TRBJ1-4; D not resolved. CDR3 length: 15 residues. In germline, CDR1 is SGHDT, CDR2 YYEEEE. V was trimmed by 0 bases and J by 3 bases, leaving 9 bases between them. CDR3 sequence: CASSLGPGSNEKLFF. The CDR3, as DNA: TGTGCCAGCAGCTTGGGACCGGGATCTAATGAAAAACTGTTTTTT.

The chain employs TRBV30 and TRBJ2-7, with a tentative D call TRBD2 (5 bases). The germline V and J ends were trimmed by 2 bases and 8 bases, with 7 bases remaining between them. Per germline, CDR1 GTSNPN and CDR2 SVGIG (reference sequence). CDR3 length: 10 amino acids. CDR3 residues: CAWSSSKQYF. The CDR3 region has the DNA TGTGCCTGGAGTTCTAGCAAGCAGTACTTC.

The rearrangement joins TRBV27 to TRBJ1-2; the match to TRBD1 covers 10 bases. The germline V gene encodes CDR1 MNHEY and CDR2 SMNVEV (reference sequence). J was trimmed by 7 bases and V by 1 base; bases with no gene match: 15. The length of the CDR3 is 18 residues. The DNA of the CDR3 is TGTGCCAGCAGTTTATTTGGTGTATGGGGACAGGGGTGGCGTGGCTACACCTTC. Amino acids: CASSLFGVWGQGWRGYTF.